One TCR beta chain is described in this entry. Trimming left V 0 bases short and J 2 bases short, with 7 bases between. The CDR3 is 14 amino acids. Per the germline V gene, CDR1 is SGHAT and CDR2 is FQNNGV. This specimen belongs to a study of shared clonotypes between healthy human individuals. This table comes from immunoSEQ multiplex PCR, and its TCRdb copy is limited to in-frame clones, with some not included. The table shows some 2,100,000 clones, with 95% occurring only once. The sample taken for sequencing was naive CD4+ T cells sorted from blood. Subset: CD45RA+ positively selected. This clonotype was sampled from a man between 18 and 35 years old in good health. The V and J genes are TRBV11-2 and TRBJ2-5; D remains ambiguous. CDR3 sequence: CASSLDVYQETQYF. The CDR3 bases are TGTGCCAGCAGCTTAGATGTGTATCAAGAGACCCAGTACTTC. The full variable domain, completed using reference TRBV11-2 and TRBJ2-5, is EAGVAQSPRYKIIEKRQSVAFWCNPISGHATLYWYQQILGQGPKLLIQFQNNGVVDDSQLPKDRFSAERLKGVDSTLKIQPAKLEDSAVYLCASSLDVYQETQYFGPGTRLLVL.